This T cell receptor (beta chain) came from a study of OX40 agonist ivuxolimab in advanced cancers. Overall study context: All patients had ivuxolimab intravenously every 2 weeks at 0.01 to 10 mg/kg.

On this clone: The target antigen is unknown.

Study findings and constraints: Clonal expansion was seen in CD4+ and CD8+ blood T cells by week 6 at 0.1 to 3.0 mg/kg. Some of the lowest clonal expansion was seen in partial responders at 0.1-3.0 mg/kg.

The CDR3 spans 15 residues. Germline V CDR1 and CDR2: SGHDT, YYEEEE. With 0 bases removed from V and 4 bases from J, the gap between germline ends came to 13 bases. TCRdb keeps only in-frame clones here, not all; method: immunoSEQ multiplex PCR. Of 53,000 or so clones listed, approximately 79% are singletons. The TCR originated in an adult with an advanced solid tumor such as melanoma, head and neck, liver or kidney cancer. The sample in question was CD4+ or CD8+ T cells sorted from blood, obtained in a trial of the OX40 agonist ivuxolimab. The V call is TRBV5-6, the J call TRBJ2-5; the D is unclear. The DNA of the CDR3 is TGTGCCAGCAGCTTGGGGGTTAGAGTGGGAGAGACCCAGTACTTC. As protein: CASSLGVRVGETQYF.